This is a list of T cell receptor beta chains from one sample in a study of CD8 T cells in ankylosing spondylitis. Each CDR3 protein is one row after TCRdb ran MiXCR on the 5' RACE reads. The data contain approximately 300,000 distinct CDR3 sequences, roughly 8% of them singletons. The sample taken for sequencing was blood, either unsorted or a sorted T cell fraction (not recorded which). The source is a male donor with ankylosing spondylitis. CDR3s include the opening cysteine and the closing phenylalanine or tryptophan. A D gene is named only where the DNA matches it firmly. The listing skips clone size in some rows; elsewhere it reads once, few, many or a size class.

d_gene: NA
j_gene: TRBJ2-7
abundance: NA
v_gene: TRBV3-1
CDR3aa: CASSQISYEQYF
CDR3nt: TGTGCCAGCAGCCAAATCTCCTACGAGCAGTACTTC

d_gene: NA
j_gene: TRBJ1-5
abundance: many
v_gene: TRBV12-3/TRBV12-4
CDR3aa: CASSLTGWAQHF
CDR3nt: TGTGCCAGCAGTTTAACTGGCTGGGCCCAGCATTTT

d_gene: NA
j_gene: TRBJ2-3
abundance: NA
v_gene: TRBV7-3
CDR3aa: CASSRREGDTQYF
CDR3nt: TGTGCCAGCAGCCGCCGGGAAGGAGATACGCAGTATTTT

d_gene: NA
j_gene: TRBJ2-7
abundance: few
v_gene: TRBV3-1
CDR3aa: CASSQVTGVGYEQYF
CDR3nt: TGTGCCAGCAGCCAAGTCACGGGGGTAGGCTACGAGCAGTACTTC

d_gene: TRBD1
j_gene: TRBJ2-1
abundance: many
v_gene: TRBV2
CDR3aa: CASNSAGTGHNEQFF
CDR3nt: TGTGCCAGCAACAGTGCCGGGACAGGGCACAATGAGCAGTTCTTC

d_gene: TRBD1
j_gene: TRBJ2-1
abundance: NA
v_gene: TRBV30
CDR3aa: CAWRQGYYNEQFF
CDR3nt: TGTGCCTGGAGACAGGGGTACTACAATGAGCAGTTCTTC

d_gene: NA
j_gene: TRBJ2-2
abundance: many
v_gene: TRBV4-2
CDR3aa: CASSQDFGVPGELFF
CDR3nt: TGTGCCAGCAGCCAAGATTTCGGGGTACCGGGGGAGCTGTTTTTT

d_gene: NA
j_gene: TRBJ2-3
abundance: few
v_gene: TRBV11-3
CDR3aa: CASSEQSTDTQYF
CDR3nt: TGTGCCAGCAGCGAGCAAAGCACAGATACGCAGTATTTT

d_gene: TRBD2
j_gene: TRBJ2-1
abundance: few
v_gene: TRBV7-8
CDR3aa: CASSPKTSGWGEQFF
CDR3nt: TGTGCCAGCAGCCCAAAGACTAGCGGTTGGGGTGAGCAGTTCTTC

d_gene: NA
j_gene: TRBJ2-5
abundance: few
v_gene: TRBV7-2
CDR3aa: CASSSMGASQETQYF
CDR3nt: TGTGCCAGCAGCTCCATGGGCGCGTCGCAAGAGACCCAGTACTTC

d_gene: NA
j_gene: TRBJ2-7
abundance: NA
v_gene: TRBV12-3/TRBV12-4
CDR3aa: CASSSTEFYEQYF
CDR3nt: TGTGCCAGCAGTTCTACGGAATTCTACGAGCAGTACTTC

d_gene: NA
j_gene: TRBJ2-7
abundance: NA
v_gene: TRBV6-2/TRBV6-3
CDR3aa: CASSYPEYEQYF
CDR3nt: TGTGCCAGCAGTTATCCGGAATACGAGCAGTACTTC

d_gene: NA
j_gene: TRBJ2-7
abundance: few
v_gene: TRBV29-1
CDR3aa: CSVEARGGSYEQYF
CDR3nt: TGCAGCGTTGAAGCCCGAGGGGGGTCCTACGAGCAGTACTTC

d_gene: NA
j_gene: TRBJ2-1
abundance: NA
v_gene: TRBV7-2
CDR3aa: CASSSRAVYNEQFF
CDR3nt: TGTGCCAGCAGCTCCAGGGCAGTATACAATGAGCAGTTCTTC

d_gene: NA
j_gene: TRBJ2-3
abundance: many
v_gene: TRBV5-1
CDR3aa: CASSFRKGSTDTQYF
CDR3nt: TGCGCCAGCAGCTTCCGGAAGGGAAGCACAGATACGCAGTATTTT

d_gene: TRBD1
j_gene: TRBJ2-7
abundance: many
v_gene: TRBV5-6
CDR3aa: CASSGTGTGPYEQYF
CDR3nt: TGTGCCAGCAGCGGAACCGGGACAGGACCCTACGAGCAGTACTTC

d_gene: TRBD1
j_gene: TRBJ2-1
abundance: NA
v_gene: TRBV7-9
CDR3aa: CASSHPDRVEQFF
CDR3nt: TGTGCCAGCAGCCACCCGGACAGGGTGGAGCAGTTCTTC

d_gene: NA
j_gene: TRBJ1-6
abundance: many
v_gene: TRBV20-1
CDR3aa: CSASWVENSPLHF
CDR3nt: TGCAGTGCTAGTTGGGTTGAGAATTCACCCCTCCACTTT

d_gene: TRBD2
j_gene: TRBJ2-3
abundance: NA
v_gene: TRBV5-1
CDR3aa: CASSSGTSGFSTDTQYF
CDR3nt: TGCGCCAGCAGCTCCGGGACTAGCGGTTTTAGCACAGATACGCAGTATTTT

d_gene: NA
j_gene: TRBJ2-7
abundance: few
v_gene: TRBV7-3
CDR3aa: CASSLQPGEYSEQYF
CDR3nt: TGTGCCAGCAGCTTACAGCCAGGGGAATATTCCGAGCAGTACTTC

d_gene: NA
j_gene: TRBJ2-5
abundance: NA
v_gene: TRBV5-1
CDR3aa: CASSPPREPGGETQYF
CDR3nt: TGCGCCAGCAGCCCCCCCCGTGAGCCAGGCGGGGAGACCCAGTACTTC

d_gene: TRBD2
j_gene: TRBJ2-7
abundance: few
v_gene: TRBV28
CDR3aa: CASRAWTTGTSYYEQYF
CDR3nt: TGTGCCAGCAGAGCCTGGACCACCGGGACTAGTTACTACGAGCAGTACTTC

d_gene: TRBD1
j_gene: TRBJ2-7
abundance: many
v_gene: TRBV7-8
CDR3aa: CASSLVGQAYEQYF
CDR3nt: TGTGCCAGCAGCTTAGTGGGACAGGCCTACGAGCAGTACTTC

d_gene: TRBD1
j_gene: TRBJ1-2
abundance: many
v_gene: TRBV5-1
CDR3aa: CASSFRDRADGYTF
CDR3nt: TGCGCCAGCAGCTTCCGGGACAGGGCTGATGGCTACACCTTC

d_gene: NA
j_gene: TRBJ1-2
abundance: NA
v_gene: TRBV5-1
CDR3aa: CASSLGTVANYGYTF
CDR3nt: TGCGCCAGCAGCTTGGGAACAGTAGCTAACTATGGCTACACCTTC

d_gene: NA
j_gene: TRBJ2-7
abundance: NA
v_gene: TRBV12-3/TRBV12-4
CDR3aa: CASSLFETAYEQYF
CDR3nt: TGTGCCAGCAGTTTATTTGAAACGGCCTACGAGCAGTACTTC

d_gene: TRBD1
j_gene: TRBJ2-1
abundance: NA
v_gene: TRBV20-1
CDR3aa: CSARYRDRDVF
CDR3nt: TGCAGTGCTAGGTACCGGGACAGGGATGTCTTC

d_gene: TRBD1
j_gene: TRBJ2-2
abundance: few
v_gene: TRBV5-1
CDR3aa: CASSLDGQGATGELFF
CDR3nt: TGCGCCAGCAGCTTGGACGGACAGGGGGCCACCGGGGAGCTGTTTTTT

d_gene: NA
j_gene: TRBJ2-2
abundance: few
v_gene: TRBV5-1
CDR3aa: CASTDKRSTGELFF
CDR3nt: TGCGCCAGCACGGACAAGCGCTCCACCGGGGAGCTGTTTTTT

d_gene: TRBD1
j_gene: TRBJ1-3
abundance: few
v_gene: TRBV5-1
CDR3aa: CASRTGDRRFSGNTIYF
CDR3nt: TGCGCCAGCCGGACAGGGGACCGGAGGTTCTCTGGAAACACCATATATTTT

d_gene: NA
j_gene: TRBJ2-5
abundance: many
v_gene: TRBV2
CDR3aa: CASNLGGLRQETQYF
CDR3nt: TGTGCCAGCAACCTAGGGGGACTCAGACAAGAGACCCAGTACTTC

d_gene: TRBD2
j_gene: TRBJ2-3
abundance: few
v_gene: TRBV7-9
CDR3aa: CASSPTRGGERPDTQYF
CDR3nt: TGTGCCAGCAGCCCCACCCGGGGGGGAGAGCGACCAGATACGCAGTATTTT

d_gene: NA
j_gene: TRBJ2-7
abundance: few
v_gene: TRBV25-1
CDR3aa: CASSEWELVTRYEQYF
CDR3nt: TGTGCCAGCAGTGAATGGGAGCTAGTGACAAGGTACGAGCAGTACTTC

d_gene: TRBD2
j_gene: TRBJ2-1
abundance: many
v_gene: TRBV11-3
CDR3aa: CASSHTGTTNWAKQFF
CDR3nt: TGTGCCAGCAGCCACACCGGGACTACTAATTGGGCGAAGCAGTTCTTC

d_gene: NA
j_gene: TRBJ2-4
abundance: few
v_gene: TRBV15
CDR3aa: CATSRAPTGMIRNIQYF
CDR3nt: TGTGCCACCAGCAGAGCCCCGACAGGAATGATTAGGAACATTCAGTACTTC

d_gene: TRBD2
j_gene: TRBJ2-1
abundance: many
v_gene: TRBV24-1
CDR3aa: CATSDSNAPTSGKSREQFF
CDR3nt: TGTGCCACCAGTGATTCCAACGCCCCAACTAGCGGGAAGTCGAGGGAGCAGTTCTTC

d_gene: TRBD1
j_gene: TRBJ1-6
abundance: NA
v_gene: TRBV10-2
CDR3aa: CASSVTGGNSPLHF
CDR3nt: TGCGCCAGCAGTGTTACAGGGGGTAATTCACCCCTCCACTTT

d_gene: NA
j_gene: TRBJ2-2
abundance: NA
v_gene: TRBV19
CDR3aa: CASSMTGKGGELFF
CDR3nt: TGTGCCAGTAGTATGACCGGGAAGGGCGGGGAGCTGTTTTTT

d_gene: NA
j_gene: TRBJ1-5
abundance: NA
v_gene: TRBV12-3/TRBV12-4
CDR3aa: CASSLDWNQPQHF
CDR3nt: TGTGCCAGCAGTTTGGACTGGAATCAGCCCCAGCATTTT

d_gene: NA
j_gene: TRBJ1-5
abundance: NA
v_gene: TRBV6-2/TRBV6-3
CDR3aa: CASSSGARSNQPQHF
CDR3nt: TGTGCCAGCAGTTCGGGGGCGCGGAGCAATCAGCCCCAGCATTTT

d_gene: NA
j_gene: TRBJ1-1
abundance: many
v_gene: TRBV7-2
CDR3aa: CASSLGGIGRAFF
CDR3nt: TGTGCCAGCAGCTTAGGGGGGATTGGGCGAGCTTTCTTT

d_gene: NA
j_gene: TRBJ2-1
abundance: NA
v_gene: TRBV7-2
CDR3aa: CASSLFDYNEQFF
CDR3nt: TGTGCCAGCAGCTTATTCGACTACAATGAGCAGTTCTTC

d_gene: NA
j_gene: TRBJ2-3
abundance: few
v_gene: TRBV18
CDR3aa: CASSPPRAGQDTQYF
CDR3nt: TGTGCCAGCTCACCACCCAGGGCCGGACAAGATACGCAGTATTTT

d_gene: TRBD2
j_gene: TRBJ2-5
abundance: NA
v_gene: TRBV20-1
CDR3aa: CSARDPGPSGRVGQETQYF
CDR3nt: TGCAGTGCTAGAGATCCAGGGCCTAGCGGGAGAGTCGGCCAAGAGACCCAGTACTTC

d_gene: NA
j_gene: TRBJ1-5
abundance: many
v_gene: TRBV4-1
CDR3aa: CASSQDYRRIQPQHF
CDR3nt: TGCGCCAGCAGCCAAGATTATCGTAGGATACAGCCCCAGCATTTT

d_gene: TRBD1
j_gene: TRBJ2-7
abundance: few
v_gene: TRBV29-1
CDR3aa: CSVKTGGGYEQYF
CDR3nt: TGCAGCGTTAAGACAGGGGGTGGCTACGAGCAGTACTTC

d_gene: NA
j_gene: TRBJ2-7
abundance: many
v_gene: TRBV20-1
CDR3aa: CSALPGASYEQYF
CDR3nt: TGCAGTGCTCTCCCGGGAGCGTCCTACGAGCAGTACTTC

d_gene: NA
j_gene: TRBJ2-3
abundance: many
v_gene: TRBV4-3
CDR3aa: CASSPHAARNADTQYF
CDR3nt: TGCGCCAGCAGCCCCCACGCGGCTAGAAATGCAGATACGCAGTATTTT

d_gene: NA
j_gene: TRBJ1-5
abundance: many
v_gene: TRBV27
CDR3aa: CASRGQGLSNQPQHF
CDR3nt: TGTGCCAGCAGGGGGCAGGGACTTAGCAATCAGCCCCAGCATTTT

d_gene: TRBD1
j_gene: TRBJ2-3
abundance: many
v_gene: TRBV29-1
CDR3aa: CSVRTGGTDTQYF
CDR3nt: TGCAGCGTTCGTACAGGGGGCACAGATACGCAGTATTTT

d_gene: NA
j_gene: TRBJ2-7
abundance: many
v_gene: TRBV7-2
CDR3aa: CASSLSGSYEQYF
CDR3nt: TGCGCCAGCAGCCTCTCAGGATCCTACGAGCAGTACTTC